This T cell receptor (beta chain) was sequenced in a study of T-cell memory formation after mild COVID-19. About the research overall: The study found TCR clusters largely donor specific.

This clonotype was recorded a few times. MiXCR was run by TCRdb on the 5' RACE reads, yielding one entry per CDR3 protein. Here the sample spans over 350,000 distinct CDR3 sequences, about 15% being singletons. This CDR3 has 14 residues. V lost 2 bases, J lost 10 bases, and 2 bases stayed unmatched. CDR1 is MGHRA, CDR2 YSYEKL, per germline. The sequencing sample was made of PBMCs or a T cell subset sorted from them (not recorded which). The chain couples TRBV4-1 to TRBJ2-1, with 13 positions matching TRBD2. The sequence derives from a man aged 18 to 30 who had mild COVID-19 (a few samples of this study predate the infection). Cell type and time point are not known. CDR3 nucleotide sequence: TGCGCCAGCAGCCAACAGGGACTAGCGGGGGAGCAGTTCTTC. Protein: CASSQQGLAGEQFF.